Presented here are 6 T cell receptor beta chains from one specimen sequenced in a study of blood T cell repertoires in COVID-19 (dated by TCRdb to about 2020). Library method: the immunoSEQ multiplex PCR assay. The table comes from immuneACCESS by way of TCRdb, which keeps in-frame sequences with V and J called. Part of the clones is missing from these tables; in studies checked, under half for an unresolved V gene and the rest for unknown reasons. Here the sample has around 100,000 clones; more than 75% occur a single time. The ten biggest clones cover 20% of the sample. The sequenced sample consisted of peripheral blood. The receptors come from a human donor in a cohort sampled during active COVID-19.

The chain couples TRBV6-6 to TRBJ2-5; 11 bases align to TRBD2. The V gene end was trimmed by 10 bases and the J gene end by 0 bases; junction bases not matched to a gene: 7. Germline lookup yields CDR1 MNHNY and CDR2 SVGAGI (reference sequence). This CDR3 comprises 15 residues. The CDR3 region is CATTWTSGYQETQYF. The CDR3 nucleotides are TGTGCCACCACCTGGACTAGCGGGTACCAAGAGACCCAGTACTTC.

The chain uses TRBV18 and TRBJ2-5, with D tentatively TRBD1 (7 bases). Trimming shortened V by 8 bases and J by 5 bases, and 18 bases separated the two germline ends. The CDR3 sequence is 14 residues long. Germline V gene data show CDR1 as KGHSH and CDR2 as LQKENI. The CDR3 coding sequence is TGTGCCAGCACCCCTCAGGGGGGACGCGAGACCCAGTACTTC. As protein: CASTPQGGRETQYF.

The J gene is TRBJ2-1, the V gene TRBV5-1, with TRBD2 identical over 8 bases. This CDR3 contains 16 residues. The ends lost 5 bases at V and 4 bases at J; junction bases unmatched: 11. In germline, CDR1 is SGHRS, CDR2 YFSETQ. The CDR3 nucleotides read TGCGCCAGCAGGTGGTTGGAGCGGGAGTCGTACAATGAGCAGTTCTTC. Protein sequence: CASRWLERESYNEQFF.

This sequence joins TRBV23-1 and TRBJ1-2, with D hard to call. TRBV23-1 counts as an open reading frame of uncertain function. CDR3 length: 13 residues. Trimming removed 0 bases from V and 12 bases from J, with 14 bases in between. The CDR3 reads CASSQSRQRTHTF. CDR3 DNA sequence: TGCGCCAGCAGTCAATCAAGGCAGCGAACCCACACCTTC.

In its sample, this clone was seen many times. The V gene is TRBV10-3, the J gene TRBJ1-2; the match to TRBD1 covers 7 bases. Germline trimming cut 1 base from V and 7 bases from J; bases unmatched to any gene: 3. Germline V gene data show CDR1 as ENHRY and CDR2 as SYGVKD. The CDR3 consists of 13 residues. The DNA of the CDR3 is TGTGCCATCAGTGAGTTAGACAGGGTTGGCTACACCTTC. It encodes CAISELDRVGYTF.

The V and J genes are TRBV7-3 and TRBJ1-1, with D possibly being TRBD1 (5 bases). The CDR3 has 14 residues. In germline, CDR1 is SGHTA, CDR2 FQGTGA. The germline V and J ends were trimmed by 5 bases and 2 bases, with 12 bases remaining between them. CDR3 sequence: CASSTGGRNTEAFF. The CDR3, as DNA: TGTGCCAGCAGCACAGGCGGTCGAAACACTGAAGCTTTCTTT.